This section outlines one T cell receptor (beta chain) sequence together with its context. Original methodology: The authors estimated nucleated cell counts from reference gene primer amplification. Method: immunoSEQ multiplex PCR; TCRdb's copy keeps in-frame clones and lacks some. Clone size and the V and J calls come from that table; the DNA yielded D and trimming. The table includes 350,000 to 450,000 clones, roughly nine tenths detected once. Trimming took off 10 bases at V and 5 bases at J, with 14 bases between the two ends. Germline V gene sequence: CDR1 LNHDA, CDR2 SQIVND (reference sequence). CDR3 length: 12 residues. Adults between about 18 and 95 years of age took part from approximately 24 US areas. This record comes from a study of blood T cell repertoires in COVID-19.

The chain links TRBV19 to TRBJ1-1; the D gene is possibly TRBD1 (5 bases). This TCR was recovered from a middle-aged woman who had been exposed to COVID-19. Material: PBMCs or T cells enriched from blood (not recorded which). The CDR3, as DNA: TGTGCCATTCTGGGGGGAGGGACTGAAGCTTTCTTT. Protein product: CAILGGGTEAFF.